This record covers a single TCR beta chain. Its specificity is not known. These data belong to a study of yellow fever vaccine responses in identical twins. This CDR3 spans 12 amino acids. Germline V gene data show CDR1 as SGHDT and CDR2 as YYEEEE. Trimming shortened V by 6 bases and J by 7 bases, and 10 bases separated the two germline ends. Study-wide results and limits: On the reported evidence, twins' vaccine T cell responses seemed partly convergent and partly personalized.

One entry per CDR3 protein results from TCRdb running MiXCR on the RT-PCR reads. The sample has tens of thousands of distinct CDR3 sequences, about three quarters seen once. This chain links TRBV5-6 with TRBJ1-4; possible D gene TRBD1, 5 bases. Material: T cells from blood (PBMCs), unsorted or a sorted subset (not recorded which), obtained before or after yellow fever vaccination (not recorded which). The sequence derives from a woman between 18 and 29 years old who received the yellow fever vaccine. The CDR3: CASTGAFEKLFF. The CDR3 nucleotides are TGTGCCAGCACCGGGGCTTTTGAAAAACTGTTTTTT.